The 23 T cell receptor beta chains below all came from one sample that was sequenced in a study of chemoradiotherapy in HPV16-positive cancers. Measured with immunoSEQ multiplex PCR; TCRdb has only the in-frame clones, and not every one. The sample records 4,400 or so clones, about nine tenths being singletons. This sample was obtained from a patient who underwent chemoradiotherapy. These receptors all stem from a human donor with HPV-associated anogenital cancer.

V and J are TRBV7-9 and TRBJ1-4; D unclear. V was clipped by 1 base and J by 3 bases, with 6 bases between them. This CDR3 spans 14 amino acids. Germline loops: CDR1 SEHNR, CDR2 FQNEAQ (reference sequence). The CDR3 reads CASSLGRANEKLFF. The CDR3 DNA sequence: TGTGCCAGCAGCTTAGGGAGGGCTAATGAAAAACTGTTTTTT.

The rearrangement links TRBV25-1 to TRBJ2-5, with no clear D. Germline V gene data show CDR1 as MGHDK and CDR2 as SYGVNS. The CDR3 spans 14 residues. The V and J ends lost 5 bases and 5 bases respectively, with 15 bases between them. This CDR3 is CASSRSTYRETQYF. CDR3 in DNA: TGTGCCAGCAGTAGGTCTACCTATAGGGAGACCCAGTACTTC.

The V call is TRBV30, the J call TRBJ2-7; 9 positions match TRBD1. After removal of 0 bases from V and 2 bases from J, the junction contained 5 bases not matched to a gene. The CDR3 extends over 15 amino acids. Germline V lookup: CDR1 GTSNPN, CDR2 SVGIG (reference sequence). CDR3 protein: CAWSVSWDRAYEQYF. CDR3 DNA sequence: TGTGCCTGGAGTGTATCGTGGGACAGGGCCTACGAGCAGTACTTC.

The chain carries TRBV15 and TRBJ2-7; D is ambiguous. V was clipped by 3 bases and J by 7 bases, with 13 bases between them. Germline-derived CDR1 and CDR2 are LNHNV and YYDKDF (reference sequence). The CDR3 covers 13 residues. The CDR3 reads CATSSISGEEQYF. CDR3 coding DNA: TGTGCCACCAGCAGCATCTCTGGAGAGGAGCAGTACTTC.

The CDR3 nucleotides are TGTGCCAGCAGCTTAGAAGCCGTTTATGGCTACACCTTC. Its translation: CASSLEAVYGYTF. This chain uses TRBV7-8 with TRBJ1-2; no definite D call. CDR3 length: 13 residues. Per germline, CDR1 SGHVS and CDR2 FQNEAQ. V was trimmed by 1 base and J by 5 bases, leaving 8 bases between them.

The chain employs TRBV6-5 and TRBJ2-7, with TRBD1 matching over 8 bases. Germline V lookup: CDR1 MNHEY, CDR2 SVGAGI. V lost 6 bases to trimming and J lost 6 bases; unmatched junction nucleotides: 7. The CDR3 has 13 residues. This CDR3 is CASSQGAGTEQYF. The CDR3 coding sequence is TGTGCCAGCAGCCAGGGGGCCGGGACCGAGCAGTACTTC.

The CDR3: CASSLSDGNGYTF. The DNA for the CDR3 is TGCGCCAGCAGCTTGTCGGACGGTAATGGCTACACCTTC. J is TRBJ1-2 and V is TRBV5-1; D not resolved. Germline V gives CDR1 SGHRS, CDR2 YFSETQ. The CDR3 is 13 amino acids. Trimming removed 1 base from V and 6 bases from J, with 10 bases in between. The whole variable domain, remainder taken from reference TRBV5-1 and TRBJ1-2, is KAGVTQTPRYLIKTRGQQVTLSCSPISGHRSVSWYQQTPGQGLQFLFEYFSETQRNKGNFPGRFSGRQFSNSRSEMNVSTLELGDSALYLCASSLSDGNGYTFGSGTRLTVV.

The chain uses TRBV7-9 and TRBJ2-5, with a tentative D call TRBD1 (6 bases). The CDR3 is 15 residues long. Trimming took 5 bases from V and 9 from J, leaving 22 bases between them. Germline V gene data show CDR1 as SEHNR and CDR2 as FQNEAQ (reference sequence). In nucleotides, the CDR3 is TGTGCCAGCAGCCGACCGGGACACCCTACAATGTCCCAGTACTTC. Its translation is CASSRPGHPTMSQYF.

This clone was detected once. This chain connects TRBV2 to TRBJ2-2, with TRBD2 matching 8 bases. Germline V lookup: CDR1 SNHLY, CDR2 FYNNEI. V lost 7 bases to trimming and J lost 1 base; unmatched junction nucleotides: 5. CDR3 length: 15 amino acids. Written as DNA, the CDR3 is TGTGCCAGCAAGTGGCTAGCGGGGAACACCGGGGAGCTGTTTTTT. It encodes CASKWLAGNTGELFF.

This chain links TRBV5-4 with TRBJ2-5; a possible D gene is TRBD2 (5 bases). The CDR3 contains 15 residues. With 0 bases removed from V and 5 bases from J, the gap between germline ends came to 14 bases. Germline CDR1 is SGHNT and CDR2 is YYREEE (reference sequence). The CDR3 DNA follows: TGTGCCAGCAGCTTGGAGTCGGGAAAGGCGGAGACCCAGTACTTC. This codes for CASSLESGKAETQYF.

J is TRBJ1-1 and V is TRBV5-6; 8 positions match TRBD1. The trim removed 6 bases at V and 3 bases at J, leaving 10 bases unmatched. The CDR3 length is 15 residues. CDR1 is SGHDT, CDR2 YYEEEE, per germline. The CDR3 here is CASKAWGRGHTEAFF. The CDR3 DNA sequence: TGTGCCAGCAAAGCTTGGGGCAGGGGGCACACTGAAGCTTTCTTT.

The chain joins TRBV11-2 to TRBJ1-2; D is uncertain. The V and J ends lost 1 base and 7 bases respectively, with 10 bases between them. The CDR3 length is 13 residues. The germline V gene encodes CDR1 SGHAT and CDR2 FQNNGV. The CDR3 DNA sequence: TGTGCCAGCAGCTTAGGGAGTGGTTCTGGCTACACCTTC. It codes for CASSLGSGSGYTF. Combining the CDR3 with reference TRBV11-2 and TRBJ1-2 gives the whole variable domain EAGVAQSPRYKIIEKRQSVAFWCNPISGHATLYWYQQILGQGPKLLIQFQNNGVVDDSQLPKDRFSAERLKGVDSTLKIQPAKLEDSAVYLCASSLGSGSGYTFGSGTRLTVV.

The rearrangement links TRBV4-1 to TRBJ2-7; D not certain. Germline assignment: CDR1 MGHRA and CDR2 YSYEKL. V was pared by 0 bases and J by 3 bases, with 9 bases between. The CDR3 is 14 amino acids. CDR3 sequence (DNA): TGCGCCAGCAGCCAAGATCTGGCTGTCTACGAGCAGTACTTC. Translated, it gives CASSQDLAVYEQYF.

This chain links TRBV30 with TRBJ1-5; 8 bases are shared with TRBD1. From germline, CDR1 is GTSNPN and CDR2 SVGIG (reference sequence). The CDR3 runs 12 residues. J was trimmed by 5 bases and V by 7 bases; bases with no gene match: 4. The CDR3 sequence is CASRTGHQPQHF. The CDR3 DNA reads TGTGCCTCTAGGACAGGGCATCAGCCCCAGCATTTT.

This clone was detected once. V gene TRBV7-2 combines with J gene TRBJ2-1; D may be TRBD2 (5 bases). The CDR3 loop spans 15 amino acids. V lost 1 base, J lost 4 bases, and 11 bases lay in between. CDR1 SGHTA and CDR2 FQGNSA come from the germline V gene. The CDR3 sequence: CASSLVGDRYNEQFF. DNA for the CDR3: TGTGCCAGCAGCTTAGTGGGAGATCGGTACAATGAGCAGTTCTTC.

The chain couples TRBV7-7 to TRBJ2-7; the match to TRBD1 covers 7 bases. The CDR3 covers 12 residues. CDR1 SSHAT and CDR2 FNYEAQ come from the germline V gene (reference sequence). The CDR3 region has the DNA TGTGCTCGTTCGGGACAGACCTACGAGCAGTACTTC. Encoded protein: CARSGQTYEQYF.

This clone was seen just once. This rearrangement joins TRBV7-9 to TRBJ2-5, with D perhaps matching TRBD1 or TRBD2 (5 bases each). V gave up 3 bases and J gave up 2 bases, with 13 bases separating them. The germline CDR1 and CDR2 sequences are SEHNR and FQNEAQ (reference sequence). CDR3 length equals 15 residues. The CDR3 is CASSFLLGEQETQYF. The CDR3 region has the DNA TGTGCCAGCAGCTTTTTGCTGGGGGAACAAGAGACCCAGTACTTC. Filled out from reference TRBV7-9 and TRBJ2-5, the complete variable domain reads DTGVSQNPRHKITKRGQNVTFRCDPISEHNRLYWYRQTLGQGPEFLTYFQNEAQLEKSRLLSDRFSAERPKGSFSTLEIQRTEQGDSAMYLCASSFLLGEQETQYFGPGTRLLVL.

The chain links TRBV5-4 to TRBJ2-7, with 11 bases that match TRBD1. Germline loops: CDR1 SGHNT, CDR2 YYREEE (reference sequence). Trimming took 0 bases from V and 6 from J; bases not matched to a gene: 5. The CDR3 covers 15 residues. The CDR3 is CASSLAGTGGVEQYF. The CDR3 DNA reads as TGTGCCAGCAGCTTGGCTGGGACAGGGGGGGTCGAGCAGTACTTC.

The CDR3 here is CASSVKGVGSPLHF. DNA for the CDR3: TGTGCCAGCAGTGTAAAAGGGGTAGGATCACCCCTCCACTTT. The gene calls are TRBV6-1 and TRBJ1-6; perhaps TRBD1 as D (5 bases). CDR1 and CDR2 from the germline V gene are MNHNS and SASEGT. V lost 4 bases, J lost 10 bases, and 14 bases lay in between. The CDR3 spans 14 residues.

The CDR3 loop is CASSQEGGQVGNQPQHF. The CDR3 DNA reads TGCGCCAGCAGCCAAGAAGGGGGACAGGTTGGCAATCAGCCCCAGCATTTT. The rearrangement links TRBV4-1 to TRBJ1-5; 8 positions agree with TRBD1. The germline V gene has CDR1 MGHRA and CDR2 YSYEKL. The CDR3 has 17 amino acids. Unmatched junction bases numbered 6, after V lost 0 bases and J lost 2 bases.

The genes are TRBV7-9 and TRBJ2-1; the D is unclear. This CDR3 is 13 amino acids long. Trimming took 5 bases from V and 12 from J, leaving 17 bases between them. Germline assignment: CDR1 SEHNR and CDR2 FQNEAQ (reference sequence). The CDR3 spells CASSPPGSAWQFF. The CDR3, as DNA: TGTGCCAGCAGCCCCCCGGGTTCAGCTTGGCAGTTCTTC.

The J gene is TRBJ1-3, the V gene TRBV9; 7 bases align to TRBD1. The V gene end was trimmed by 4 bases and the J gene end by 8 bases; junction bases not matched to a gene: 6. CDR1 SGDLS and CDR2 YYNGEE come from the germline V gene. The CDR3 consists of 13 residues. The CDR3 nucleotides read TGTGCCAGCAGCCCCGGGACAGAGGACACCATATATTTT. Translating gives CASSPGTEDTIYF.

This clone appeared a single time. This chain links TRBV19 with TRBJ2-1; D is uncertain. Germline V gene sequence: CDR1 LNHDA, CDR2 SQIVND (reference sequence). The CDR3 spans 12 residues. V shed 6 bases and J shed 6 bases, with 9 bases lying between them. The chain's CDR3 is CASRIIGNEQFF. CDR3 nucleotides: TGTGCCAGTAGGATAATCGGCAATGAGCAGTTCTTC.